A selection of T cell receptor beta chains follows, all from one sample in a study of shared clonotypes between healthy human individuals. TCRdb keeps only in-frame clones here, not all; method: immunoSEQ multiplex PCR. The sample lists some 2,500,000 clones; approximately 93% were seen once. Material: naive CD4+ T cells from PBMCs. The origin of the receptors is a man aged 18 to 29 in good health. Some clones in this sample may be carry-over from other donors' samples. CDR3s include the opening cysteine and the closing phenylalanine or tryptophan. A D gene is named only where the DNA matches it firmly. Not all rows give a size; the values are once, few, many and, for expanded clones, a class.

cdr3_length j_call clone_size d_call v_call cdr3_aa cdr3_nt
15 TRBJ2-2 - TRBD2 TRBV6-6 CASTGTSGNTGELFF TGTGCCAGCACCGGGACTAGTGGAAACACCGGGGAGCTGTTTTTT
17 TRBJ1-4 - - TRBV27 CASRPKLIIIPGEKLFF TGTGCCAGCAGACCTAAACTTATAATTATCCCGGGTGAAAAACTGTTTTTT
15 TRBJ1-3 - TRBD1 TRBV15 CATSRARTGGNTIYF TGTGCCACCAGCAGAGCTCGGACAGGAGGAAACACCATATATTTT
13 TRBJ1-1 - - TRBV29-1 CSVRGAENTEAFF TGCAGCGTGAGGGGGGCAGAGAACACTGAAGCTTTCTTT
15 TRBJ2-3 - TRBD1 TRBV28 CASSLAGQGADTQYF TGTGCCAGCAGTTTAGCGGGACAGGGCGCAGATACGCAGTATTTT
13 TRBJ2-3 - - TRBV28 CASSSGKQVTQYF TGTGCCAGCAGTTCAGGGAAACAAGTTACGCAGTATTTT
17 TRBJ2-2 - - TRBV28 CASSSSGGREVTGELFF TGTGCCAGCAGTTCATCCGGGGGGCGGGAAGTTACCGGGGAGCTGTTTTTT
14 TRBJ2-5 - - TRBV27 CASSYSLNQETQYF TGTGCCAGCAGTTACTCCTTAAACCAAGAGACCCAGTACTTC
14 TRBJ2-4 - - TRBV9 CASSVTREGSIQYF TGTGCCAGCAGCGTGACGCGGGAAGGTAGCATTCAGTACTTC
15 TRBJ2-3 - TRBD1 TRBV6-5 CASSRTGAGTDTQYF TGTGCCAGCAGTCGGACAGGGGCTGGCACAGATACGCAGTATTTT
12 TRBJ2-4 - - TRBV2 CASRAGGLVWYF TGTGCCAGCAGGGCAGGGGGGCTGGTATGGTACTTC
13 TRBJ1-4 once - TRBV19 CASSISGEEKLFF TGTGCCAGTAGTATATCAGGGGAGGAAAAACTGTTTTTT
15 TRBJ2-3 - - TRBV5-4 CASSSLARDTDTQYF TGTGCCAGCAGCTCTTTGGCGCGGGACACAGATACGCAGTATTTT
13 TRBJ1-5 - - TRBV18 CASSLLEDQPQHF TGTGCCAGCTCACTCCTGGAGGATCAGCCCCAGCATTTT
17 TRBJ2-3 - TRBD2 TRBV7-9 CASSRAGTSGSTDTQYF TGTGCCAGCAGCAGGGCCGGGACTAGCGGTTCCACAGATACGCAGTATTTT
15 TRBJ1-3 - - TRBV9 CASSVDSYTGNTIYF TGTGCCAGCAGCGTAGATTCGTACACTGGAAACACCATATATTTT
11 TRBJ2-7 - - TRBV29-1 CSSKVGNEQYF TGCAGCTCTAAGGTAGGGAACGAGCAGTACTTC
13 TRBJ2-1 once - TRBV9 CASSTRTLSEQFF TGTGCCAGCAGCACTCGGACCCTGAGTGAGCAGTTCTTC
17 TRBJ2-2 - - TRBV5-6 CASSLDRGQGSTGELFF TGTGCCAGCAGCTTGGATCGGGGGCAGGGATCCACCGGGGAGCTGTTTTTT
15 TRBJ2-6 once TRBD2 TRBV5-1 CASAGVASGANVLTF TGCGCCAGTGCGGGAGTCGCCTCTGGGGCCAACGTCCTGACTTTC
14 TRBJ2-5 - TRBD1 TRBV5-1 CASSQKQGRETQYF TGCGCCAGCAGCCAAAAACAGGGGCGCGAGACCCAGTACTTC
14 TRBJ2-2 - - TRBV28 CASSGVGGPGELFF TGTGCCAGCAGTGGAGTGGGAGGCCCCGGGGAGCTGTTTTTT
15 TRBJ1-1 - - TRBV28 CASSLVGGANTEAFF TGTGCCAGCAGTTTAGTCGGGGGCGCAAACACTGAAGCTTTCTTT
15 TRBJ2-7 - TRBD1 TRBV12-5 CASGLDRGRGYEQYF TGTGCTAGTGGTCTCGACAGGGGTAGAGGATACGAGCAGTACTTC
14 TRBJ2-3 - - TRBV5-1 CASSPFGTGDTQYF TGCGCCAGCAGCCCATTCGGGACGGGAGATACGCAGTATTTT
15 TRBJ2-3 - TRBD1 TRBV9 CASSVGGQGTDTQYF TGTGCCAGCAGCGTTGGGGGACAGGGGACAGATACGCAGTATTTT
12 TRBJ1-1 few - TRBV29-1 CSAASGPGEAFF TGCAGCGCTGCTTCAGGTCCAGGCGAAGCTTTCTTT
15 TRBJ2-3 - - TRBV5-1 CASSSGQTSTDTQYF TGCGCCAGCAGCAGCGGACAGACTAGCACAGATACGCAGTATTTT
13 TRBJ2-1 - - TRBV2 CASQGEGAGEQFF TGTGCCAGCCAAGGGGAGGGGGCAGGTGAGCAGTTCTTC
13 TRBJ2-5 - - TRBV19 CASSRQLQETQYF TGTGCCAGTAGTAGACAGCTTCAAGAGACCCAGTACTTC
18 TRBJ2-3 - TRBD2 TRBV14 CASSQQLAGGGGTDTQYF TGTGCCAGCAGCCAACAACTAGCGGGAGGTGGTGGCACAGATACGCAGTATTTT